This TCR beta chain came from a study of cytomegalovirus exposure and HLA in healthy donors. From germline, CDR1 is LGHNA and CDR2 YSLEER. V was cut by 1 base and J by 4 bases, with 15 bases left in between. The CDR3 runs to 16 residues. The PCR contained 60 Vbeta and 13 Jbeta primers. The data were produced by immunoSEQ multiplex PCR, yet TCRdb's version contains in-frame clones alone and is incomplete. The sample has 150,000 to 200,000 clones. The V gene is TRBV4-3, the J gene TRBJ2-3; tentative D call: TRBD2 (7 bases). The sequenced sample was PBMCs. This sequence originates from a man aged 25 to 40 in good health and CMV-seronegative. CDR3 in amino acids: CASSQGGGGSPDTQYF. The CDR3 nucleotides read TGCGCCAGCAGCCAAGGGGGGGGCGGGAGTCCAGATACGCAGTATTTT.